The rows below give T cell receptor beta chains drawn from one sample of a study of blood T cell repertoires in COVID-19. Sequencing was performed with immunoSEQ multiplex PCR; in TCRdb, only in-frame clones are kept and a portion is missing. The sample holds 250,000 to 300,000 clones; about nine tenths are singletons and the top ten take around 2%. Sequenced input: peripheral blood. Receptor source: a man in his forties or fifties with acute or convalescent COVID-19. Each CDR3 is given with its conserved first and last residue. The order of the fields is CDR3 DNA, CDR3 protein, clone size, V gene, J gene, D gene. The D gene is left open where the match is weak. Some rows mark clone size as missing; the rest say once, few, many or name a class of expanded clone.

DNA: TGTGCCAGCGGACGGACTAGCGGGGGGACAGATACGCAGTATTTT
CDR3: CASGRTSGGTDTQYF
size: .
V: TRBV21-1
J: TRBJ2-3
D: .

DNA: TGTGCCAGCAGTGATAGATACTCTAATGGCTACACCTTC
CDR3: CASSDRYSNGYTF
size: .
V: TRBV2
J: TRBJ1-2
D: .

DNA: TGTGCCAGCAGTGCCCTGACAGCCAATAACCCAGATACGCAGTATTTT
CDR3: CASSALTANNPDTQYF
size: .
V: TRBV25-1
J: TRBJ2-3
D: .

DNA: TGTGCTAGTGCTACTTGGAACACTGAAGCTTTCTTT
CDR3: CASATWNTEAFF
size: many
V: TRBV5-6
J: TRBJ1-1
D: .

DNA: TGTGCCAGCTCCAAGATGGACTCCCGTAATGAAAAACTGTTTTTT
CDR3: CASSKMDSRNEKLFF
size: .
V: TRBV27
J: TRBJ1-4
D: .

DNA: TGTGCCAGCAGCTTCCAAGGAGCGAGCACCGGGGAGCTGTTTTTT
CDR3: CASSFQGASTGELFF
size: .
V: TRBV7-9
J: TRBJ2-2
D: .

DNA: TGTGCCAGCAGCCCATTAGCGGGGGTGGATACGCAGTATTTT
CDR3: CASSPLAGVDTQYF
size: .
V: TRBV7-2
J: TRBJ2-3
D: TRBD2

DNA: TGTGCCAGCAGCTTCGACAGTAACTATGGCTACACCTTC
CDR3: CASSFDSNYGYTF
size: .
V: TRBV6-5
J: TRBJ1-2
D: .

DNA: TGTGCCAGCAGCTTATTTATACCAGGGGGATCTTCCCCGAACACTGAAGCTTTCTTT
CDR3: CASSLFIPGGSSPNTEAFF
size: .
V: TRBV7-6
J: TRBJ1-1
D: TRBD1

DNA: TGCAGCGTTTGTACAGAGAACACTGAAGCTTTCTTT
CDR3: CSVCTENTEAFF
size: few
V: TRBV29-1
J: TRBJ1-1
D: .

DNA: TGTGCCAGCAGTTCCCCCCCCTTCGGGACAGACGAAGCTTTCTTT
CDR3: CASSSPPFGTDEAFF
size: .
V: TRBV9
J: TRBJ1-1
D: TRBD1

DNA: TGTGCCAGCGAACAGGGCGGCACCGGGGAGCTGTTTTTT
CDR3: CASEQGGTGELFF
size: .
V: TRBV9
J: TRBJ2-2
D: .

DNA: TGCAGCGTTGAAGTTTTGAGCTATGGCTACACCTTC
CDR3: CSVEVLSYGYTF
size: .
V: TRBV29-1
J: TRBJ1-2
D: .

DNA: TGTGCCAGCAGTGGACAGGGTACGAACTATGGCTACACCTTC
CDR3: CASSGQGTNYGYTF
size: .
V: TRBV2
J: TRBJ1-2
D: TRBD1

DNA: TGTGCCAGTAGTATGAGGACAGGCCCCCTCCACTTT
CDR3: CASSMRTGPLHF
size: .
V: TRBV19
J: TRBJ1-6
D: TRBD1

DNA: TGTGCCAGCTCCCCAGGAGGGGCAAATGAAAAACTGTTTTTT
CDR3: CASSPGGANEKLFF
size: .
V: TRBV18
J: TRBJ1-4
D: .

DNA: TGTGCCAGCAGACAGCAGGGGGCCCATCAGCCCCAGCATTTT
CDR3: CASRQQGAHQPQHF
size: .
V: TRBV27
J: TRBJ1-5
D: TRBD1

DNA: TGTGCCAGCACCCCTACTCGGGTGGTCGGGGGTGAAAAACTGTTTTTT
CDR3: CASTPTRVVGGEKLFF
size: .
V: TRBV2
J: TRBJ1-4
D: .

DNA: TGCGCCAGCAGCCCCGGCGGGGTGGGTCAGCCCCAGCATTTT
CDR3: CASSPGGVGQPQHF
size: .
V: TRBV5-1
J: TRBJ1-5
D: .

DNA: TGTGCCAGCAGCCGGAAAGCAGGGAACGGAAGGGAGCTGTTTTTT
CDR3: CASSRKAGNGRELFF
size: once
V: TRBV14
J: TRBJ2-2
D: .

DNA: TGTGCCAGCAGAAAGGGGGGGGGCTATGGCTACACCTTC
CDR3: CASRKGGGYGYTF
size: .
V: TRBV6-5
J: TRBJ1-2
D: .

DNA: TGTGCCAGCTCACCAGGCGGGGGGCCCCAAGAGACCCAGTACTTC
CDR3: CASSPGGGPQETQYF
size: .
V: TRBV18
J: TRBJ2-5
D: TRBD2

DNA: TGCGCCAGCAGTGAGTCGCACAGGGGGGGCGATCAGCCCCAGCATTTT
CDR3: CASSESHRGGDQPQHF
size: .
V: TRBV10-2
J: TRBJ1-5
D: TRBD1

DNA: TGTGCCAGCAGCGTAGGGGCAGTGGGTAATGAGCAGTTCTTC
CDR3: CASSVGAVGNEQFF
size: .
V: TRBV9
J: TRBJ2-1
D: .

DNA: TGTGCCAGTACCAGCGGCAGAGACAATAGCAATCAGCCCCAGCATTTT
CDR3: CASTSGRDNSNQPQHF
size: .
V: TRBV19
J: TRBJ1-5
D: .

DNA: TGTGCCAGCAGCTTAGGGTTTTGGACAGAGGAAGGTAGGGACACTGAAGCTTTCTTT
CDR3: CASSLGFWTEEGRDTEAFF
size: .
V: TRBV7-8
J: TRBJ1-1
D: .

DNA: TGTGCCAGCAGCAACATGGGCCTCGAGCAGTACTTC
CDR3: CASSNMGLEQYF
size: few
V: TRBV3-1/TRBV3-2
J: TRBJ2-7
D: .

DNA: TGTGCCAGTACCCAGGCAATGAACACTGAAGCTTTCTTT
CDR3: CASTQAMNTEAFF
size: .
V: TRBV9
J: TRBJ1-1
D: .

DNA: TGTGCCAGCAGGGGGGGTTCTGGGGCCAACGTCCTGACTTTC
CDR3: CASRGGSGANVLTF
size: .
V: TRBV7-8
J: TRBJ2-6
D: .

DNA: TGTGCCAGCAGCGTAGTAGCGGCCACAGATACGCAGTATTTT
CDR3: CASSVVAATDTQYF
size: .
V: TRBV9
J: TRBJ2-3
D: .

DNA: TGTGCCAGCAGCTCACCGGGACTAGCGGGGGCTAACCAGTACTTC
CDR3: CASSSPGLAGANQYF
size: .
V: TRBV5-4
J: TRBJ2-5
D: TRBD2

DNA: TGTGCCAGCAGCCGGGACAGGGGGATTTCACCCCTCCACTTT
CDR3: CASSRDRGISPLHF
size: .
V: TRBV2
J: TRBJ1-6
D: TRBD1

DNA: TGCGCCAGCAGCTTGGGCTACAGCTCCTACAATGAGCAGTTCTTC
CDR3: CASSLGYSSYNEQFF
size: .
V: TRBV5-1
J: TRBJ2-1
D: .

DNA: TGTGCCAGTATTCCCCCTCCGAGCTCCTATAATTCACCCCTCCACTTT
CDR3: CASIPPPSSYNSPLHF
size: .
V: TRBV19
J: TRBJ1-6
D: .

DNA: TGTGCCAGCGGGGGGACTAGTTACACCGGGGAGCTGTTTTTT
CDR3: CASGGTSYTGELFF
size: .
V: TRBV2
J: TRBJ2-2
D: TRBD2

DNA: TGTGCCAGCAGTTATCCTAGCGGGGGCACCGGGGAGCTGTTTTTT
CDR3: CASSYPSGGTGELFF
size: .
V: TRBV27
J: TRBJ2-2
D: TRBD2

DNA: TGTGCCAGCAGCCAAGCGGTAAGGAGGGGGCTCTCTGGGGCCAACGTCCTGACTTTC
CDR3: CASSQAVRRGLSGANVLTF
size: .
V: TRBV3-1/TRBV3-2
J: TRBJ2-6
D: .

DNA: TGTGCCAGCTCACCGTCCGGAGAGACCCAGTACTTC
CDR3: CASSPSGETQYF
size: .
V: TRBV18
J: TRBJ2-5
D: .

DNA: TGTGCCAGCAGTTATACGGTGGGACAGAGCAATCAGCCCCAGCATTTT
CDR3: CASSYTVGQSNQPQHF
size: .
V: TRBV7-9
J: TRBJ1-5
D: TRBD1

DNA: TGTGCCAGCAGCTTAACAGCGGGGGGACGGGATACGCAGTATTTT
CDR3: CASSLTAGGRDTQYF
size: .
V: TRBV7-3
J: TRBJ2-3
D: TRBD2

DNA: TGTGCCAGCAGCCAAGAGGAAGGCGGGAGTTGGTACGAGCAGTACTTC
CDR3: CASSQEEGGSWYEQYF
size: .
V: TRBV4-2
J: TRBJ2-7
D: TRBD2

DNA: TGTGCCATCAGTGGAACAGGGAGGGGCACTGAAGCTTTCTTT
CDR3: CAISGTGRGTEAFF
size: .
V: TRBV10-3
J: TRBJ1-1
D: .

DNA: TGTGCCAGCACCGGGGGGCAGGGAAACTATGGCTACACCTTC
CDR3: CASTGGQGNYGYTF
size: few
V: TRBV5-6
J: TRBJ1-2
D: .

DNA: TGTGCCAGCAGCTCAGGGGTCTATGAAAAACTGTTTTTT
CDR3: CASSSGVYEKLFF
size: .
V: TRBV6-5
J: TRBJ1-4
D: .

DNA: TGTGCCAGCAGCCAGACAGGGTATCAGCCCCAGCATTTT
CDR3: CASSQTGYQPQHF
size: .
V: TRBV3-1/TRBV3-2
J: TRBJ1-5
D: TRBD1